These 28 T cell receptor beta chains were all obtained from the same sample, sequenced in a study of tumor-infiltrating lymphocytes in primary liver carcinoma. Without any cell sorting, roughly 18-30 mg of bulk tissue yielded co-extracted RNA and DNA. The authors made TCR beta cDNA from 500 ng total RNA with a constant-region primer. Employing slightly modified ARM-PCR, three nested multiplex PCR rounds were run, and these gave rise to the TCR beta libraries. Two initial PCR rounds of around 9 cycles each paired TRBV1-TRBV30 forward primers with a C-beta reverse primer. In TCRdb, the multiplex PCR reads were re-called with MiXCR into one record per CDR3 protein. The profile shows about 64,000 distinct CDR3 sequences, roughly two thirds of them singletons. The sequenced material came from liver tumor tissue from sampling region 4. The sample's subset: tumor region T4, right-lateral pole. These receptors came from a man in his forties with primary liver carcinoma and hepatitis B virus infection.

This clonotype was found a few times. The DNA is left out, because the CDR3 cannot be placed on it with certainty; the CDR3 is given as TCRdb lists it. The V gene is TRBV12-3 or TRBV12-4, the J gene TRBJ1-5. The CDR3 numbers 15 amino acids, ends counted. This CDR3 reads CASSFGQGSSQPQHF.

On this clonotype: This could be a read error, since a much larger clone is one nucleotide away. The missing conserved phenylalanine or tryptophan at the end of this CDR3 makes a read error likely. The rearrangement uses TRBV4-1 and TRBJ2-5; 7 nucleotides agree with TRBD1. The germline V gene encodes CDR1 MGHRA and CDR2 YSYEKL. There are 18 residues in the CDR3. V was pared by 2 bases and J by 1 base, with 13 bases of the junction left unmatched. The CDR3 protein is CASSQTQQGPRSQETQYV. CDR3 DNA: TGCGCCAGCAGCCAAACGCAACAGGGGCCGAGGTCCCAAGAGACCCAGTACGTC.

About this clonotype: Since a much larger clone is just one base distant, this may be a read error. This sequence joins TRBV2 and TRBJ2-7; no reliable D call. The CDR3 totals 12 residues. V was trimmed by 8 bases and J by 4 bases, leaving 12 bases between them. Germline values: CDR1 SNHLY, CDR2 FYNNEI. The DNA of the CDR3 is TGTGCCAGCTGCGATACCTGGTACGAGCAGTACTTC. Translating it yields CASCDTWYEQYF.

A word on this clonotype: A read error may account for a junction end that differs from germline. The chain carries TRBV6-5 and TRBJ2-6; a possible D gene is TRBD1 (5 bases). Germline V CDR1 and CDR2: MNHEY, SVGAGI. The CDR3 runs to 14 residues. CDR3 residues: CASSQGYGANVLTF. CDR3 DNA sequence: TGTGCCAGCAGTCAAGGCTATGGGGCTAACGTCCTGACTTTC.

Worth noting for this clonotype: One junction end disagrees with the germline gene, perhaps due to a read error. V gene TRBV11-2 combines with J gene TRBJ2-5; D perhaps matches TRBD1 (6 bases). Germline V CDR1 and CDR2: SGHAT, FQNNGV. CDR3 length: 16 residues. Here the CDR3 reads CASRSRDMAHQETQYF. The CDR3 DNA sequence: TGTGCTAGCAGATCCCGGGACATGGCCCACCAAGAGACCCAGTACTTC.

V is TRBV4-3 and J is TRBJ2-1; D is undetermined. Germline V lookup: CDR1 LGHNA, CDR2 YSLEER. CDR3 length equals 13 residues. Trimming removed 3 bases from V and 4 bases from J, with 7 bases in between. As DNA, the CDR3 is TGCGCCAGCAGCCAGACAAGTTACAATGAGCAGTTCTTC. Amino acids: CASSQTSYNEQFF.

The V gene is TRBV4-3, the J gene TRBJ2-1; TRBD2 might be the D (5 bases). The V end lost 2 bases, the J end lost 15 bases, and 17 bases lay between the germline ends. This CDR3 region has 13 residues. Looked up from germline, CDR1 is LGHNA and CDR2 is YSLEER. This chain's CDR3 is CASSQWSSRSVFF. CDR3 DNA sequence: TGCGCCAGCAGCCAATGGTCTAGCAGGAGCGTGTTCTTC.

This sequence joins TRBV6-2 or TRBV6-3 and TRBJ2-1; D might be TRBD2 (7 bases). Trimming removed 10 bases from V and 2 bases from J, with 21 bases in between. This CDR3 has 16 residues. Germline V gives CDR1 MNHEY, CDR2 SVGEGT. DNA of the CDR3: TGTGCCAACATCCACGGAGGGGGGGGGCCCTACAATGAGCAGTTCTTC. It codes for CANIHGGGGPYNEQFF.

With regard to this clonotype: This may arise from a read error, as a much more abundant clone is one base away. The chain employs TRBV29-1 and TRBJ2-3; 8 bases match TRBD2. This CDR3 contains 13 residues. Germline CDR1 reads SQVTM; CDR2 reads ANQGSEA. CDR3: CIGAGASILTQYF. CDR3 nucleotide sequence: TGCATCGGAGCGGGAGCGTCCATCCTGACGCAGTATTTT.

On this clonotype itself: A much larger clone is a single base away; this may be a read error. The chain links TRBV28 to TRBJ2-3; D ambiguous. Germline V CDR1 and CDR2: MDHEN, SYDVKM. The CDR3 consists of 16 residues. In DNA form, the CDR3 reads TGTGCCAGCAGGTTATGGCCGGGCTCCCACGGATATACGCAGTATTTT. Its translation: CASRLWPGSHGYTQYF.

This clonotype was seen only once. Relative to the germline gene, one junction end is altered; a read error may explain this. V is TRBV7-8 and J is TRBJ2-2, with D possibly TRBD2 on 6 matching bases. The CDR3 runs to 16 residues. Germline CDR1 and CDR2: SGHVS and FQNEAQ. The CDR3 reads CASSLVRLANTGGLFF. CDR3 nucleotides: TGTGCGAGCAGCTTAGTTAGACTGGCGAACACCGGGGGGCTGTTTTTT.

This clonotype was recorded only once. One end of the junction is discordant with germline, which a read error may explain. This rearrangement joins TRBV4-2 to TRBJ2-1; 9 positions agree with TRBD2. The CDR3 has 15 amino acids. Per the germline V gene, CDR1 is LGHNA and CDR2 is YNFKEQ. The CDR3 loop is CASRLRTSDYNEQLF. In nucleotides, the CDR3 is TGTGCCAGCAGATTACGGACTAGCGATTACAATGAGCAGCTCTTC.

This clonotype was detected ten times or more. This chain joins TRBV29-1 and TRBJ2-3; D might be TRBD2 (6 bases). CDR1 is SQVTM and CDR2 is ANQGSEA in the germline V gene. V gave up 6 bases and J gave up 2 bases, with 12 bases separating them. The CDR3 totals 13 residues. DNA for the CDR3: TGCAGCGTCTTACGCGGGAACACAGATACGCAGTATTTT. It yields the protein CSVLRGNTDTQYF.

There are many counts of this clonotype. The chain joins TRBV5-4 to TRBJ1-1; 7 bases are shared with TRBD1. The CDR3 covers 16 residues. Germline V lookup: CDR1 SGHNT, CDR2 YYREEE (reference sequence). The ends lost 5 bases at V and 1 base at J; junction bases unmatched: 11. The CDR3 coding sequence is TGTGCCAGCAGTCAGGGGGGGCGCGGCTCGAACACTGAAGCTTTCTTT. This gives the protein CASSQGGRGSNTEAFF.

There are a few counts of this clonotype. Because the CDR3 is missing its conserved closing phenylalanine or tryptophan, this is likely a read error. The chain uses TRBV4-1 and TRBJ2-3, with a tentative D call TRBD2 (5 bases). Germline V gene lookup returns CDR1 MGHRA and CDR2 YSYEKL. The ends were cut back, 0 bases at V and 4 bases at J, with 14 bases in the middle. The CDR3 has 16 residues. The CDR3 is CASSQETSGSADTQYY. The CDR3 DNA is TGCGCCAGCAGCCAAGAAACTAGTGGGAGTGCAGATACGCAGTATTAT.

On this clonotype itself: Germline is not matched at one junction end, which may reflect a read error. The chain employs TRBV11-2 and TRBJ1-1; tentative D call: TRBD1 (6 bases). The CDR3 sequence is 16 residues long. CDR1 SGHAT and CDR2 FQNNGV come from the germline V gene. The CDR3 sequence: CASSPSRGLVNTEPLF. The CDR3, as DNA: TGTGCCAGCAGCCCATCCAGGGGCTTGGTGAACACTGAACCTCTCTTT.

There are many counts of this clonotype. The V and J genes are TRBV5-1 and TRBJ2-1; 12 bases are a match to TRBD2. V trimming: 3 bases; J trimming: 6 bases; junction bases outside the gene matches: 4. The CDR3 has 15 residues. Per germline, CDR1 SGHRS and CDR2 YFSETQ. The CDR3 spells CASSSLAGGPNEQFF. In DNA form, the CDR3 reads TGCGCCAGCAGCTCTCTAGCGGGAGGGCCCAATGAGCAGTTCTTC. Combining the CDR3 with reference TRBV5-1 and TRBJ2-1 gives the whole variable domain KAGVTQTPRYLIKTRGQQVTLSCSPISGHRSVSWYQQTPGQGLQFLFEYFSETQRNKGNFPGRFSGRQFSNSRSEMNVSTLELGDSALYLCASSSLAGGPNEQFFGPGTRLTVL.

This clonotype was counted a few times. The chain recombines TRBV11-2 with TRBJ2-3; D is tentatively TRBD1 or TRBD2 (5 bases each). V was shortened by 10 bases and J by 1 base, with 18 bases between the two germline ends. The CDR3 covers 15 residues. Germline loops: CDR1 SGHAT, CDR2 FQNNGV. The CDR3 DNA reads TGTGCCAATAGCACCGGGACCAGCGGCACAGATACGCAGTATTTT. It codes for CANSTGTSGTDTQYF.

About this clonotype itself: This may be a read error, as it is one base from a much larger clone. V usage is TRBV29-1 and J usage is TRBJ1-3; D remains ambiguous. The germline gives CDR1 SQVTM, CDR2 ANQGSEA. The length of the CDR3 is 11 residues. Trimming cost V 7 bases and J 0 bases, with 4 bases left between them. The CDR3 DNA follows: TGCAGCGCGCGCTCTGGAAACACCATATATTTT. Its protein is CSARSGNTIYF.

A note on this clonotype: The junction and the germline gene differ at one end; a read error may be behind it. The gene calls are TRBV6-6 and TRBJ2-7; 11 nucleotides match TRBD2. Germline assignment: CDR1 MNHNY and CDR2 SVGAGI (reference sequence). This CDR3 has 18 residues. The CDR3 is CAGSYSGLAGLSSYEQYF. CDR3 DNA sequence: TGTGCCGGCAGTTACTCCGGACTAGCGGGCTTAAGCTCCTACGAGCAGTACTTC.

This clonotype has only a few counts. This could be a read error, since a much larger clone is one nucleotide away. V gene TRBV29-1 combines with J gene TRBJ2-7; D call uncertain. CDR1 is SQVTM and CDR2 is ANQGSEA in the germline V gene. This CDR3 spans 12 amino acids. Trimming stripped 4 bases from V and 3 bases from J, with 10 bases between. The CDR3 is CSVVERLYEQYF. CDR3 coding DNA: TGCAGCGTTGTAGAGAGGCTCTACGAGCAGTACTTC.

Details on this clonotype: Likely a read error: the CDR3 ends without its conserved phenylalanine or tryptophan. The chain uses TRBV7-8 and TRBJ2-3, with D possibly matching TRBD2 (6 bases). The germline gives CDR1 SGHVS, CDR2 FQNEAQ. The CDR3 runs to 15 residues. In DNA, the CDR3 is TGTACCAGTAGCCCAGGTGCGGGATCGGGGGATACGCAGTATTCT. Translation: CTSSPGAGSGDTQYS.

In regard to this clonotype: It may be a read error: a sequence one base away is much more abundant. The V call is TRBV5-4, the J call TRBJ2-7, with 8 bases fitting TRBD1. Germline assignment: CDR1 SGHNT and CDR2 YYREEE (reference sequence). This CDR3 is built from 15 residues. DNA of the CDR3: TGTGCCAGCATCTTGACGGGACAGGATCTCTACGAGCAGTACTTC. Its protein is CASILTGQDLYEQYF.

The chain combines TRBV10-3 with TRBJ1-2, with 8 bases aligning to TRBD1. The germline V gene encodes CDR1 ENHRY and CDR2 SYGVKD. The CDR3 has 13 residues. V lost 11 bases and J lost 6; bases outside the gene matches: 11. This CDR3 is CAFGGTGGDGYTF. The CDR3 nucleotides read TGTGCCTTCGGTGGAACAGGGGGAGATGGCTACACCTTC.

A few counts support this clonotype. Relative to the germline gene, one junction end is altered; a read error may explain this. The chain has TRBV10-3 and TRBJ1-5; D remains unclear. Germline CDR1 and CDR2: ENHRY and SYGVKD. The CDR3 runs 14 residues. CDR3 loop: CTINEYEGVQPQHF. CDR3 coding DNA: TGTACCATCAATGAGTATGAGGGCGTTCAGCCCCAGCATTTT.

To note about this clonotype: The junction does not match germline at one end; this may be a read error. This chain uses TRBV11-2 with TRBJ2-5; D is undetermined. Per the germline V gene, CDR1 is SGHAT and CDR2 is FQNNGV. The CDR3 has 13 amino acids. The CDR3 DNA is TGTGCCAGCAGCTTAGTTCTTGTAGAGACCCAGTATTTC. Amino acid sequence: CASSLVLVETQYF.

This clonotype turned up a few times. The conserved phenylalanine or tryptophan normally closing the CDR3 is absent here, so this likely arose from a read error. The DNA is omitted, as the CDR3 cannot be located on it reliably, and the CDR3 follows TCRdb's listing. The chain is built from TRBV4-3 and TRBJ2-7; the table's TRBD2 call for D was not verified on the DNA. Both ends counted, the CDR3 spans 15 residues. Germline V gene lookup returns CDR1 LGHNA and CDR2 YSLEER. The CDR3 region is CASSQDRETPYEQYS.

On this clonotype: A read error may explain this, as a much larger clone is one base away. This CDR3 is CASSLHGLDEQYF. CDR3 bases: TGTGCCAGCAGCTTACATGGGCTGGACGAGCAGTACTTC. The chain links TRBV5-4 to TRBJ2-7; D remains unclear. V lost 2 bases and J 5 bases, leaving 11 bases between the germline ends. CDR1 is SGHNT and CDR2 is YYREEE in the germline V gene (reference sequence). CDR3 length: 13 amino acids.